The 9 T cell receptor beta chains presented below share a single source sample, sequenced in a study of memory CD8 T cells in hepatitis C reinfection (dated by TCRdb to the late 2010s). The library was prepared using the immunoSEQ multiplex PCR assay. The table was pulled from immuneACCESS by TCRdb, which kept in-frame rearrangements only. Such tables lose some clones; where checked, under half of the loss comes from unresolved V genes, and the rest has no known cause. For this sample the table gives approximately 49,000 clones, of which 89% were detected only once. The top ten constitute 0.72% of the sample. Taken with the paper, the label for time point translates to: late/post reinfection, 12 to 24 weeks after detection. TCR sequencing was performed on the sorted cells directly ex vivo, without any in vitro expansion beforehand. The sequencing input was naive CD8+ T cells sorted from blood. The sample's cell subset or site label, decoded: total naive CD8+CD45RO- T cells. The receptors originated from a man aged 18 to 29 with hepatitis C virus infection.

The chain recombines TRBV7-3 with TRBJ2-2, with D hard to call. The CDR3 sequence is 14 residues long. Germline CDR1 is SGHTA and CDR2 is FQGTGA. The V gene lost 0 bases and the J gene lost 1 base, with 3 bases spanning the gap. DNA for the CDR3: TGTGCCAGCAGCTTAACGAGGAACACCGGGGAGCTGTTTTTT. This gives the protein CASSLTRNTGELFF.

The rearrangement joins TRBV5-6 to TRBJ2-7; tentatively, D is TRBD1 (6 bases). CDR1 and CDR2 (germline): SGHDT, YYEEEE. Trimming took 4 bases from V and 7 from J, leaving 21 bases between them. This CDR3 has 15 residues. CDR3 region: CASSPPGTPNGEQYV. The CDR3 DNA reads TGTGCCAGCAGCCCCCCCGGGACACCGAACGGGGAGCAGTACGTC.

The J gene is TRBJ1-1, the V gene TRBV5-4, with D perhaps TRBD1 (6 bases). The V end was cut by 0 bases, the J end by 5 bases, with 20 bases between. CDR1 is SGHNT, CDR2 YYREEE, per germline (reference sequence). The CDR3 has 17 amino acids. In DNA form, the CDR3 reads TGTGCCAGCAGCTTGGGGGGGCAGGGTTACTTTGGAACTGAAGCTTTCTTT. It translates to CASSLGGQGYFGTEAFF.

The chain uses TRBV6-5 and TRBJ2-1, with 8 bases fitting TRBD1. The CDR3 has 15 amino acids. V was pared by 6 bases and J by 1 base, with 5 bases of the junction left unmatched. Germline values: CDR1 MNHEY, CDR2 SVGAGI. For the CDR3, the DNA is TGTGCCAGCAGCTTACAGGGGGGATCCTACAATGAGCAGTTCTTC. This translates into CASSLQGGSYNEQFF.

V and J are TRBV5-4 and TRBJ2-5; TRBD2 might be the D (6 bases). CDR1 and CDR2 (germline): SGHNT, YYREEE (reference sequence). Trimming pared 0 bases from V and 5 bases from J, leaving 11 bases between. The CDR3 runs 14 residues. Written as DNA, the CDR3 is TGTGCCAGCAGCTTGGGACTGCGGGGTGAGACCCAGTACTTC. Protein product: CASSLGLRGETQYF.

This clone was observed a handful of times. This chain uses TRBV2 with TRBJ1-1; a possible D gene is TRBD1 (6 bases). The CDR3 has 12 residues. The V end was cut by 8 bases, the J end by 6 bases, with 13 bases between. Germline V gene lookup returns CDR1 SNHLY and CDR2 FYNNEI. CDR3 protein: CASQSQGPEAFF. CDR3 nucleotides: TGTGCCAGCCAGTCGCAGGGGCCTGAAGCTTTCTTT.

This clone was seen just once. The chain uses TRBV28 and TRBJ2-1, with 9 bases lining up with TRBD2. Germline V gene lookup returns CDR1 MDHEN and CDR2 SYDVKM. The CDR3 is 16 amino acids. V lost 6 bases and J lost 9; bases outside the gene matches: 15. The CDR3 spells CASSWSVAGVGVEQFF. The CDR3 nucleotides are TGTGCCAGCAGCTGGTCCGTAGCGGGAGTTGGGGTTGAGCAGTTCTTC.

The DNA of the CDR3 is TGTGCCAGCGCCGGGGGGGTCGATGAAAAACTGTTTTTT. It translates to CASAGGVDEKLFF. V and J are TRBV6-5 and TRBJ1-4, with D possibly TRBD1 on 5 matching bases. The germline V and J ends were trimmed by 8 bases and 6 bases, with 13 bases remaining between them. The V gene's germline CDR1 is MNHEY and CDR2 SVGAGI. The CDR3 is made up of 13 amino acids.

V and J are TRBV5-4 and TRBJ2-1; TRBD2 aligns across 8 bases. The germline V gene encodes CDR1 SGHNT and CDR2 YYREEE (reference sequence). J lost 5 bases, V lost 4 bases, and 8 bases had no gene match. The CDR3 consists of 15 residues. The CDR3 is CASSRLTSGNNEQFF. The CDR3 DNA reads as TGTGCCAGCAGCCGCCTTACTAGCGGAAACAATGAGCAGTTCTTC. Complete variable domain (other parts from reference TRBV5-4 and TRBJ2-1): ETGVTQSPTHLIKTRGQQVTLRCSSQSGHNTVSWYQQALGQGPQFIFQYYREEENGRGNFPPRFSGLQFPNYSSELNVNALELDDSALYLCASSRLTSGNNEQFFGPGTRLTVL.